This T cell receptor (beta chain) was recorded in a study of shared clonotypes between healthy human individuals. Turning to the study itself: The study enrolled a couple of women and a few men aged 18 to 49.

The CDR3 loop spans 15 amino acids. V lost 0 bases to trimming and J lost 1 base, with 9 bases between them. Germline lookup yields CDR1 ENHRY and CDR2 SYGVKD. This clone was found a few times. CD45RO-negative, CCR7-selected cells formed the naive CD8 fraction, which excluded terminally differentiated effector memory CD45RA+ cells. Adult Caucasians living in Nashville, Tennessee made up all of the donors. The assay ran at deep level. Every subset's genomic DNA went evenly onto several immunoSEQ plates. TCRdb's copy holds only in-frame clones and misses some; the assay was immunoSEQ multiplex PCR. The data hold some 2.1 million clones, with 85% to 95% observed a single time.

The sequenced material came from naive CD8+ T cells sorted from blood. This receptor was obtained from a young man in good health. V is TRBV10-3 and J is TRBJ2-5; unclear D gene. The CDR3 DNA follows: TGTGCCATCAGTGAGTCGAACGGGTTCCAAGAGACCCAGTACTTC. Residues: CAISESNGFQETQYF.